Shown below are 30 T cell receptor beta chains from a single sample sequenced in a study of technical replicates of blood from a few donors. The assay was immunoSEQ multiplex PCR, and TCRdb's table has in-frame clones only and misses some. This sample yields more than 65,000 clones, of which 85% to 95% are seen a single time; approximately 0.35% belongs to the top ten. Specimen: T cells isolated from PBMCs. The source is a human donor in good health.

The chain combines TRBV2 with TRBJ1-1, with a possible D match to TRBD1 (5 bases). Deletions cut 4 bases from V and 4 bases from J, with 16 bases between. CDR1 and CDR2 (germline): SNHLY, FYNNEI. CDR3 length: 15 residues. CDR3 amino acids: CASSVLIQGGTEAFF. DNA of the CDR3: TGTGCCAGCAGTGTTCTAATCCAGGGTGGCACTGAAGCTTTCTTT. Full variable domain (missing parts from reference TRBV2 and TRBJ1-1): EPEVTQTPSHQVTQMGQEVILRCVPISNHLYFYWYRQILGQKVEFLVSFYNNEISEKSEIFDDQFSVERPDGSNFTLKIRSTKLEDSAMYFCASSVLIQGGTEAFFGQGTRLTVV.

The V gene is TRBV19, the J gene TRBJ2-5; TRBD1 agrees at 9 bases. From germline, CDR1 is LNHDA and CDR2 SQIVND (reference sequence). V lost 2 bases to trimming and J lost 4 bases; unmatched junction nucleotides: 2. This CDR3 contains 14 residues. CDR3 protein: CASSIIQGAETQYF. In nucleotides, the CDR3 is TGTGCCAGTAGTATAATACAGGGGGCAGAGACCCAGTACTTC.

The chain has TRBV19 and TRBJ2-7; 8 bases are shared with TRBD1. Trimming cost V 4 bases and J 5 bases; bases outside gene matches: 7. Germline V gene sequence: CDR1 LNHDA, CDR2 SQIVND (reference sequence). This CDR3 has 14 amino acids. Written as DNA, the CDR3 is TGTGCCAGTAGTACCCGACAGGGGAAGGACGAGCAGTACTTC. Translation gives CASSTRQGKDEQYF.

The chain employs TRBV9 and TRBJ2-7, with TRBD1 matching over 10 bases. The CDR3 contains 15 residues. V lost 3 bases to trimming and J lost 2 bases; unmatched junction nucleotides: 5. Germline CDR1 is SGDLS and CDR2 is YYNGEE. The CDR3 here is CASSATGTGAYEQYF. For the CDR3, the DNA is TGTGCCAGCAGCGCTACCGGGACAGGGGCCTACGAGCAGTACTTC.

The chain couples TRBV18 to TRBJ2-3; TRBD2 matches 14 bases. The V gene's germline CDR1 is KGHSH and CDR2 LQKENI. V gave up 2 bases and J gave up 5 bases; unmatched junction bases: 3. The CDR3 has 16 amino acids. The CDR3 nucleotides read TGTGCCAGCTCACCAGGACTAGCGGGAGGAGAAGATACGCAGTATTTT. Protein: CASSPGLAGGEDTQYF.

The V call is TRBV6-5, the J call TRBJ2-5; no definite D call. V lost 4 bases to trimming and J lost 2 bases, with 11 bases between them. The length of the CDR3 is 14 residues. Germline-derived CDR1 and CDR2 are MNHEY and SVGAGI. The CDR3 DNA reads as TGTGCCAGCAGTTTAATGGCCGCTCAAGAGACCCAGTACTTC. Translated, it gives CASSLMAAQETQYF.

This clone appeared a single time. CDR3: CAIGTVYEQYF. DNA of the CDR3: TGTGCCATCGGGACTGTTTACGAGCAGTACTTC. This chain joins TRBV28 and TRBJ2-7; a possible D gene is TRBD2 (6 bases). Germline V gene lookup returns CDR1 MDHEN and CDR2 SYDVKM. Trimming left V 10 bases short and J 4 bases short, with 11 bases between. CDR3 length: 11 amino acids.

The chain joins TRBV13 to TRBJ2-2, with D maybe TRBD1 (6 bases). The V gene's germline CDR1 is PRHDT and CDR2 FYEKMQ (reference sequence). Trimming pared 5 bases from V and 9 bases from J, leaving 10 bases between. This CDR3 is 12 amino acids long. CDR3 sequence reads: CASSPDSRELFF. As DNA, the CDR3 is TGTGCCAGCAGCCCGGACAGCAGGGAGCTGTTTTTT.

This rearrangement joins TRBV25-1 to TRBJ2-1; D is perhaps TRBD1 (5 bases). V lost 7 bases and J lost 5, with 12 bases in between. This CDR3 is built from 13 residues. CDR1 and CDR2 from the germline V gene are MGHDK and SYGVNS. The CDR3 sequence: CASTEVGHNEQFF. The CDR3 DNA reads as TGTGCCAGCACCGAGGTGGGGCACAATGAGCAGTTCTTC. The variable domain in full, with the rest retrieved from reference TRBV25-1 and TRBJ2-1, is EADIYQTPRYLVIGTGKKITLECSQTMGHDKMYWYQQDPGMELHLIHYSYGVNSTEKGDLSSESTVSRIRTEHFPLTLESARPSHTSQYLCASTEVGHNEQFFGPGTRLTVL.

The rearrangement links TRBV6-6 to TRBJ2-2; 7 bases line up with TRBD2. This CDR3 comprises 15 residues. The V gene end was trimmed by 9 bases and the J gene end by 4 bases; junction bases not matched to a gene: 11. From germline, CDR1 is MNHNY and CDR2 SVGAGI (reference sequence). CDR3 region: CASGWGGSGTGELFF. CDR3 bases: TGTGCCAGTGGTTGGGGGGGAAGTGGCACCGGGGAGCTGTTTTTT.

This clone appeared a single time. The CDR3, as DNA: TGCGCCAGCGGAGTGGAGGCGAACACCGGGGAGCTGTTTTTT. This codes for CASGVEANTGELFF. The V gene is TRBV5-1, the J gene TRBJ2-2; D possibly corresponds to TRBD2 (5 bases). The length of the CDR3 is 14 residues. Per germline, CDR1 SGHRS and CDR2 YFSETQ. V lost 7 bases to trimming and J lost 0 bases, with 10 bases between them.

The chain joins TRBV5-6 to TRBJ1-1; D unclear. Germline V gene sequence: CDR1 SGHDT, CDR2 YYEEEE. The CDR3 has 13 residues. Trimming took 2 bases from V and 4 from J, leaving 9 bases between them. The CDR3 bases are TGTGCCAGCAGCTTATCCGCGCTCACTGAAGCTTTCTTT. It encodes CASSLSALTEAFF.

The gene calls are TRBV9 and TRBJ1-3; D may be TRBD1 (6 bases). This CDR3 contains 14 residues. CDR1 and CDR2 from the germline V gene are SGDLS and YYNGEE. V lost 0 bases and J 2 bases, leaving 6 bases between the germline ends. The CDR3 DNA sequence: TGTGCCAGCAGCGTAGGGGACACTGGAAACACCATATATTTT. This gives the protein CASSVGDTGNTIYF.

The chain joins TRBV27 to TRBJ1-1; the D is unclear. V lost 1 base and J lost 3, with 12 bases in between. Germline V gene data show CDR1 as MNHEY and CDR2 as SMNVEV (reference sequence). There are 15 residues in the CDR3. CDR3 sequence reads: CASSLYGGGHTEAFF. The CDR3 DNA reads TGTGCCAGCAGTTTATATGGAGGCGGGCACACTGAAGCTTTCTTT.

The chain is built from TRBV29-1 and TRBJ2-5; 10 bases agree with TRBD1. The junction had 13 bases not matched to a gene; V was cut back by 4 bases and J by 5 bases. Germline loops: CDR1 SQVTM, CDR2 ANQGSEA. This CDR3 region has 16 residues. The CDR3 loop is CSVVLFGTGVRETQYF. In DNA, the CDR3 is TGCAGCGTTGTTTTGTTCGGGACAGGGGTAAGGGAGACCCAGTACTTC.

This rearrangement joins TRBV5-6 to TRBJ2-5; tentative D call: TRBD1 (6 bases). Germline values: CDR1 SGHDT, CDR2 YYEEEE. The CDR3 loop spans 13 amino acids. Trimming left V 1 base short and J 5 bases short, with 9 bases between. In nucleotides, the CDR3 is TGTGCCAGCAGCTTGACAGGGCACGAGACCCAGTACTTC. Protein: CASSLTGHETQYF.

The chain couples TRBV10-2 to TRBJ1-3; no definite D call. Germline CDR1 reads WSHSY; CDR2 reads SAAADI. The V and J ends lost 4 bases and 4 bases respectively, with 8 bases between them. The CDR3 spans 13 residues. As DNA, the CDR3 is TGCGCCAGCAGTGCTGGGCCAGGAAACACCATATATTTT. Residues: CASSAGPGNTIYF.

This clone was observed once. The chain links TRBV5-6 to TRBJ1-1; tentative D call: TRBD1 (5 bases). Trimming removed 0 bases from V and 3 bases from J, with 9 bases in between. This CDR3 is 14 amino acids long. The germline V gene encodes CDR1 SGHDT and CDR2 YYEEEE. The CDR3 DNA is TGTGCCAGCAGCTTGGTAGGGGAGGACACTGAAGCTTTCTTT. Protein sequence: CASSLVGEDTEAFF.

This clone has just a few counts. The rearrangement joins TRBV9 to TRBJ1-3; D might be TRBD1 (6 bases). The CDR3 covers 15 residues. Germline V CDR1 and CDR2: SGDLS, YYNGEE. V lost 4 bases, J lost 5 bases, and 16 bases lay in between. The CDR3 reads CASSPAQGLRNTIYF. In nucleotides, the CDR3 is TGTGCCAGCAGCCCAGCCCAGGGGTTACGAAACACCATATATTTT.

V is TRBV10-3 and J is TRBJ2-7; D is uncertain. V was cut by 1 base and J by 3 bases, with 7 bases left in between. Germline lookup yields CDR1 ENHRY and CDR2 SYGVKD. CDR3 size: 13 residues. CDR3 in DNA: TGTGCCATCAGTGAGTTAACAAGCTACGAGCAGTACTTC. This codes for CAISELTSYEQYF.

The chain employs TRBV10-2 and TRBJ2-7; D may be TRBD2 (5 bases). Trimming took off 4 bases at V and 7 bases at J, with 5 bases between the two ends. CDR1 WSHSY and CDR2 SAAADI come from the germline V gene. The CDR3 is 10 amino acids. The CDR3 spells CASSGGEQYF. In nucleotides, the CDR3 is TGCGCCAGCAGTGGAGGGGAGCAGTACTTC.

The CDR3 sequence is CAWNFSPGQEKSYAGANVLTF. For the CDR3, the DNA is TGTGCCTGGAATTTTTCTCCGGGACAGGAGAAGTCTTACGCTGGGGCCAACGTCCTGACTTTC. The V and J genes are TRBV30 and TRBJ2-6; 8 bases are a match to TRBD1. Germline values: CDR1 GTSNPN, CDR2 SVGIG (reference sequence). V trimming: 4 bases; J trimming: 2 bases; junction bases outside the gene matches: 22. The CDR3 totals 21 residues. Together with reference TRBV30 and TRBJ2-6, the CDR3 gives the full variable domain: SQTIHQWPATLVQPVGSPLSLECTVEGTSNPNLYWYRQAAGRGLQLLFYSVGIGQISSEVPQNLSASRPQDRQFILSSKKLLLSDSGFYLCAWNFSPGQEKSYAGANVLTFGAGSRLTVL.

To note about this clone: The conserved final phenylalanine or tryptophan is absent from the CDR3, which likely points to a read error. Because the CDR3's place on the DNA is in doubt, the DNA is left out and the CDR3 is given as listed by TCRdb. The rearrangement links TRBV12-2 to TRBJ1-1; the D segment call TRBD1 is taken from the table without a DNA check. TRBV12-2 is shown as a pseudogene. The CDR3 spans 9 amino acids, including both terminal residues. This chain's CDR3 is CASRSGTGS.

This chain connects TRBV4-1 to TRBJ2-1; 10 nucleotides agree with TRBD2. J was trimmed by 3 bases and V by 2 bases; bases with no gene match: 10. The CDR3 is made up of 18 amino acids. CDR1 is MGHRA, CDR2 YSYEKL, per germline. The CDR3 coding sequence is TGCGCCAGCAGCCAACCCAACCGACTAGCGGGCTTCTACAATGAGCAGTTCTTC. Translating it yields CASSQPNRLAGFYNEQFF.

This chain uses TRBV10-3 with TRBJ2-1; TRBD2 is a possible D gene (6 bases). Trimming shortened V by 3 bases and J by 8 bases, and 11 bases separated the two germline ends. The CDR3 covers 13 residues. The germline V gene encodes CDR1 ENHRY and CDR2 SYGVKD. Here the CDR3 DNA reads TGTGCCATCAGTGACAGGGAGGTTGATGAGCAGTTCTTC. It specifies CAISDREVDEQFF.

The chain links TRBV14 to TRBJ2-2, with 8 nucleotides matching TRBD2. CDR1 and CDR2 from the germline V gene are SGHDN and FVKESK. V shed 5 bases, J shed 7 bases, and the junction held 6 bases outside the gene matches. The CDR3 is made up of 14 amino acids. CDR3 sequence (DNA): TGTGCCAGCAGCAAGGGACTAGAGGTCGGGGAGCTGTTTTTT. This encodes CASSKGLEVGELFF.

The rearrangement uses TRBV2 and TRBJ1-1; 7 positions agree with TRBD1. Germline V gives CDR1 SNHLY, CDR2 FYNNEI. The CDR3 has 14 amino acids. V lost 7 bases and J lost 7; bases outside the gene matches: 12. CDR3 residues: CASTADRVYSEAFF. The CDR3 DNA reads TGTGCCAGCACGGCAGACAGGGTGTATAGTGAAGCTTTCTTT. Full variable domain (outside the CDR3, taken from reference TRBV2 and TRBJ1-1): EPEVTQTPSHQVTQMGQEVILRCVPISNHLYFYWYRQILGQKVEFLVSFYNNEISEKSEIFDDQFSVERPDGSNFTLKIRSTKLEDSAMYFCASTADRVYSEAFFGQGTRLTVV.

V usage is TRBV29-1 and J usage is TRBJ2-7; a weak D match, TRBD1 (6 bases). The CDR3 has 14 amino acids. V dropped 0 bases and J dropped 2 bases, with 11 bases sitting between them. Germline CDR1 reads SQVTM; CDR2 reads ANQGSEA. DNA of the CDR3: TGCAGCGTTGAAGAATCAGGGGTGCCCTACGAGCAGTACTTC. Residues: CSVEESGVPYEQYF.

CDR3 loop: CANKREGPHNEQFF. The CDR3 region has the DNA TGTGCCAACAAGCGGGAGGGCCCGCACAATGAGCAGTTCTTC. The chain uses TRBV7-9 and TRBJ2-1; TRBD2 matches 10 bases. The CDR3 consists of 14 residues. The germline CDR1 and CDR2 sequences are SEHNR and FQNEAQ (reference sequence). V dropped 10 bases and J dropped 5; count of bases not matched to a gene: 8.

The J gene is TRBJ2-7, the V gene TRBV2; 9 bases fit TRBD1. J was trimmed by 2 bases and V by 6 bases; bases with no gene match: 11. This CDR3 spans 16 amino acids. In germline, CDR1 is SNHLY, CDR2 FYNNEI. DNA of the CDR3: TGTGCCAGCAGGGGCACACAGGGGGCCAAAGCCTACGAGCAGTACTTC. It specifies CASRGTQGAKAYEQYF.